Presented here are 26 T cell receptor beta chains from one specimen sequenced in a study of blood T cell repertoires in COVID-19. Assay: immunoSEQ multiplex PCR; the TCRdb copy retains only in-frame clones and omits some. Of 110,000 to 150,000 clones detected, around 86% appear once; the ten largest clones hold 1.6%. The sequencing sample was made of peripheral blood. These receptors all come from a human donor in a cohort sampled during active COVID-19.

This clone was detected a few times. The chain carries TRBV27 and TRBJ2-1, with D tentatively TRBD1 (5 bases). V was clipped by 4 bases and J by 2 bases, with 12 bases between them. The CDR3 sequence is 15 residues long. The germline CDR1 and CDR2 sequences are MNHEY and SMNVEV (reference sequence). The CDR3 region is CASSSPGHPYNEQFF. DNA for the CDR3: TGTGCCAGCAGTTCCCCCGGACACCCCTACAATGAGCAGTTCTTC.

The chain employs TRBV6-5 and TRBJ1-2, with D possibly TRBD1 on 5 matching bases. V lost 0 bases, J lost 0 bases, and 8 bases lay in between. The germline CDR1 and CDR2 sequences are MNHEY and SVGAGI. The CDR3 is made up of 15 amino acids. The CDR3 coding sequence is TGTGCCAGCAGTTACTCGGACATTCCTAACTATGGCTACACCTTC. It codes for CASSYSDIPNYGYTF.

Written as DNA, the CDR3 is TGTGCCAGCTCGACGGGACAGGGCTACGAGCAGTACTTC. Translation gives CASSTGQGYEQYF. The rearrangement links TRBV18 to TRBJ2-7, with 9 positions matching TRBD1. J lost 3 bases, V lost 6 bases, and 3 bases had no gene match. The CDR3 length is 13 residues. Germline V gene data show CDR1 as KGHSH and CDR2 as LQKENI.

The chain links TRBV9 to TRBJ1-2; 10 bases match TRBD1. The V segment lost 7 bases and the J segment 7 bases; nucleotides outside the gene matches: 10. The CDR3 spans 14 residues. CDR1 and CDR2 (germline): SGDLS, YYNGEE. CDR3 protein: CASGEGDRGFGYTF. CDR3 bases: TGTGCCAGCGGGGAGGGGGACAGGGGCTTTGGCTACACCTTC.

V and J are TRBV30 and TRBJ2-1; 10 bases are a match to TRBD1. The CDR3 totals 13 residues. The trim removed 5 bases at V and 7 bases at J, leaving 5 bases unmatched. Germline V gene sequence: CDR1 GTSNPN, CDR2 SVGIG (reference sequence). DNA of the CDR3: TGTGCCTGGTCCGGGACAGGGGTAAATGAGCAGTTCTTC. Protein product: CAWSGTGVNEQFF.

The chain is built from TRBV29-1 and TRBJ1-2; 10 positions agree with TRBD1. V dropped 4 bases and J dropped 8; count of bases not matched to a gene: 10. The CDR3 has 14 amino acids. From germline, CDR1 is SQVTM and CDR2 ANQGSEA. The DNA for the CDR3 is TGCAGCGTTGTCGGGGACAGGGGAGTCCGGGGCTACACCTTC. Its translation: CSVVGDRGVRGYTF.

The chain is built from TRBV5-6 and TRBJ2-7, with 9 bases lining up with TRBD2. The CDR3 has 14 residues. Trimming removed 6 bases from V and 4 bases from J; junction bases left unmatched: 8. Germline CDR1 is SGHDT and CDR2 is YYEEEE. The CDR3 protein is CASTSVLAGYEQYF. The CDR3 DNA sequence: TGTGCCAGCACCTCCGTCCTAGCGGGGTACGAGCAGTACTTC.

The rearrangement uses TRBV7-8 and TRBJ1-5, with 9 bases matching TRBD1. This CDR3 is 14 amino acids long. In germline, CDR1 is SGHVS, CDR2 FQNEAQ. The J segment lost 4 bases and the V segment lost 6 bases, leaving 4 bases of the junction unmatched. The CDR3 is CASRRGTGNQPQHF. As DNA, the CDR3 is TGTGCCAGCAGAAGAGGGACAGGGAATCAGCCCCAGCATTTT.

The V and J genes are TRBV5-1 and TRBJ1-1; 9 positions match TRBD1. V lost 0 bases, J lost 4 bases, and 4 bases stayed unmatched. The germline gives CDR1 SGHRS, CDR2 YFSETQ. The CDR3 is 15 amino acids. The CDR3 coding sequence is TGCGCCAGCAGCTTGGGACAGGGGGTCGGCACTGAAGCTTTCTTT. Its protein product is CASSLGQGVGTEAFF.

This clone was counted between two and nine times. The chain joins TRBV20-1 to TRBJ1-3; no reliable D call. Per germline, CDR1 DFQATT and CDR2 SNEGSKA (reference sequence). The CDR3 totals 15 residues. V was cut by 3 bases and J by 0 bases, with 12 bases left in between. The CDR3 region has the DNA TGCAGTGCTAGTGTAGGCGGTCGCTCTGGAAACACCATATATTTT. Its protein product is CSASVGGRSGNTIYF.

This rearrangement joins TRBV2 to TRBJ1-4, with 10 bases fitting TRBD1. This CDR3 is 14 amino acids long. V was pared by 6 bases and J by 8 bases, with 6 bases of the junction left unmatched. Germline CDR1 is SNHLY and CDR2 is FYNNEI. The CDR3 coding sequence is TGTGCCAGCAGGGGACAGGGGTTGAGGGAAAAACTGTTTTTT. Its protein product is CASRGQGLREKLFF.

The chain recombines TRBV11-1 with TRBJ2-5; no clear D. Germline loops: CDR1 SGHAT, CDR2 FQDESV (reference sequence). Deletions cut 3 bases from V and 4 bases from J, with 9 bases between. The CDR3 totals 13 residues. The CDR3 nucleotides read TGTGCCAGCAGCTTGGTAGTGAGAGAGACCCAGTACTTC. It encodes CASSLVVRETQYF.

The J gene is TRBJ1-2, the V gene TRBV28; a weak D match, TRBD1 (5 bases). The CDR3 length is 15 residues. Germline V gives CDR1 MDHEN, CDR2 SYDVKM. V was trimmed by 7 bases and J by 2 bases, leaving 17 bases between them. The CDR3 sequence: CASTDDSILNYGYTF. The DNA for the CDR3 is TGTGCCAGCACCGACGACAGCATCCTAAACTATGGCTACACCTTC.

CDR3 protein: CSPSQGTEAFF. CDR3 bases: TGCAGTCCGAGCCAGGGAACTGAAGCTTTCTTT. The J gene is TRBJ1-1, the V gene TRBV20-1, with a tentative D call TRBD1 (5 bases). Germline V CDR1 and CDR2: DFQATT, SNEGSKA (reference sequence). The CDR3 sequence is 11 residues long. Between the trimmed V and J ends, which lost 8 bases and 5 bases, there was a span of 12 bases.

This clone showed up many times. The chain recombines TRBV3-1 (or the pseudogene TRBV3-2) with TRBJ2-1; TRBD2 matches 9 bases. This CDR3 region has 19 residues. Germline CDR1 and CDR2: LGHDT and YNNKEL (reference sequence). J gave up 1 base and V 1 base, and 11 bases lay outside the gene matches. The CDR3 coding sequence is TGTGCCAGCAGCCAAGTTTTTGCGGGAGGGATCCGGTCCTACAATGAGCAGTTCTTC. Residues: CASSQVFAGGIRSYNEQFF.

CDR3: CSVQGAATGEQFF. The CDR3 nucleotides read TGCAGCGTACAGGGGGCAGCAACGGGTGAGCAGTTCTTC. The rearrangement uses TRBV29-1 and TRBJ2-1; 9 bases map to TRBD1. This CDR3 comprises 13 residues. V was pared by 6 bases and J by 9 bases, with 9 bases of the junction left unmatched. Germline loops: CDR1 SQVTM, CDR2 ANQGSEA.

CDR3 sequence (DNA): TGTGCCTGGATCGGGGTGATCAGCGGGGGGACCCAGTACTTC. Amino acids: CAWIGVISGGTQYF. V usage is TRBV30 and J usage is TRBJ2-5, with 8 positions matching TRBD2. CDR1 and CDR2 from the germline V gene are GTSNPN and SVGIG (reference sequence). The CDR3 is 14 amino acids. With 4 bases clipped from V and 7 bases from J, the junction kept 11 bases outside the gene matches.

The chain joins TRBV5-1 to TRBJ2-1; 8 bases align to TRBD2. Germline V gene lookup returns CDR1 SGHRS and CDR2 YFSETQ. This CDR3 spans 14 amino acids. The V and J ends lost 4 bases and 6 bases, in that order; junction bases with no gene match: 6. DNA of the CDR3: TGCGCCAGCAGCGGGGGACTAGTTGGCAATGAGCAGTTCTTC. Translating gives CASSGGLVGNEQFF.

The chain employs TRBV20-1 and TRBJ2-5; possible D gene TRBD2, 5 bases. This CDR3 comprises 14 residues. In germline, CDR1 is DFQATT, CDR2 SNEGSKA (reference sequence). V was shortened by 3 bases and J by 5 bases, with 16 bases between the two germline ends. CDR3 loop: CSASLAGGGETQYF. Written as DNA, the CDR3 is TGCAGTGCTAGTCTAGCAGGCGGTGGGGAGACCCAGTACTTC.

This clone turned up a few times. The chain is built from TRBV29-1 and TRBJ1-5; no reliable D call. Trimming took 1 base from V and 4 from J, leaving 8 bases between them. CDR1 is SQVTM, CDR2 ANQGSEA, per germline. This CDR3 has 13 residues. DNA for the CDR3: TGCAGCGTTGAAGTGGTCAGAAATCAGCCCCAGCATTTT. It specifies CSVEVVRNQPQHF.

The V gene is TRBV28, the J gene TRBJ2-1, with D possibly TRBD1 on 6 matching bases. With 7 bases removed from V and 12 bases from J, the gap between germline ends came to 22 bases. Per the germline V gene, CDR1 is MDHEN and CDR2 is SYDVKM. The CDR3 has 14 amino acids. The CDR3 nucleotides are TGTGCCAGCACCCCTAGCAGGGGAAGGGGACGGCAGTTCTTC. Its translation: CASTPSRGRGRQFF.

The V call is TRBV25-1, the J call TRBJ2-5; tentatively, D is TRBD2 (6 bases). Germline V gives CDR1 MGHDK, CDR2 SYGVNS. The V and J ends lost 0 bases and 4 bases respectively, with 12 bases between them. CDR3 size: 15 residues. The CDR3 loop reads CASSEYGGTRETQYF. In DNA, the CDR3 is TGTGCCAGCAGTGAATATGGGGGGACTCGAGAGACCCAGTACTTC.

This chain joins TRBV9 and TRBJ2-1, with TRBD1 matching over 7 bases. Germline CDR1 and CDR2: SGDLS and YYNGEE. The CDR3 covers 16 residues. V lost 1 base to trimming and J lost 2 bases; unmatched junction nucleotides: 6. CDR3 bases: TGTGCCAGCAGCGTACATAACAGGGGAACCTACAATGAGCAGTTCTTC. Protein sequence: CASSVHNRGTYNEQFF.

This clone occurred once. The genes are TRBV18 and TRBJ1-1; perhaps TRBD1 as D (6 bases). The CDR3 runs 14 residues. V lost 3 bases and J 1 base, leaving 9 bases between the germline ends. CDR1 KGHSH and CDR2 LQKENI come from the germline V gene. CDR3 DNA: TGTGCCAGCTCACCGGGCAGGGGGAACACTGAAGCTTTCTTT. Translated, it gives CASSPGRGNTEAFF.

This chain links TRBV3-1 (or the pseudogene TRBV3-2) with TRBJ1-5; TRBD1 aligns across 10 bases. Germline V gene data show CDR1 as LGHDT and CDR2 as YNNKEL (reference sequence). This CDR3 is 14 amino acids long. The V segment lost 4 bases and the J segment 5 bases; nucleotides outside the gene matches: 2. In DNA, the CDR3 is TGTGCCAGCAGCCCAGGACAGGGGGATCAGCCCCAGCATTTT. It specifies CASSPGQGDQPQHF.

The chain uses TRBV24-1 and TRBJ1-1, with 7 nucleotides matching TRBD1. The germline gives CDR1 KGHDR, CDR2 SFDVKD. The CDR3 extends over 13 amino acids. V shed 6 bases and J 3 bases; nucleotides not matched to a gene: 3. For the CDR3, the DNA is TGTGCCACCAGTCCCGGACAGGACACTGAAGCTTTCTTT. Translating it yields CATSPGQDTEAFF.